Listed below are T cell receptor beta chains from one sample, sequenced in a study of blood T cell repertoires in COVID-19. Here immunoSEQ multiplex PCR was the method, and the copy in TCRdb shows in-frame clones only, minus some. Altogether about 160,000 clones are present, over 75% being singletons, with the ten largest covering about 6.3%. Sequencing input: PBMCs or T cells enriched from blood (not recorded which). The source of these receptors is a woman aged 50 to 60 who had recovered from COVID-19. Each CDR3 is given with its conserved first and last residue. The D gene is left open where the match is weak. Expanded clones get a size class; other rows say once, few or many, or leave the size out.

d_call | clone_size | j_call | v_call | cdr3_nt | cdr3_aa
TRBD1 | once | TRBJ2-1 | TRBV5-5 | TGTGCCAGCAGCTTGGTACAGGGGGCGCATAGCAATGAGCAGTTCTTC | CASSLVQGAHSNEQFF
NA | NA | TRBJ1-1 | TRBV11-2 | TGTGCCAGCAGCTTAGCTCGGGGGAACACTGAAGCTTTCTTT | CASSLARGNTEAFF
NA | NA | TRBJ1-2 | TRBV6-5 | TGTGCCAGCAGTTTAATGGGGGGTGATTATGGCTACACCTTC | CASSLMGGDYGYTF
NA | NA | TRBJ2-2 | TRBV7-3 | TGTGCCAGCAGCCTCACCGGGACACCTAACACCGGGGAGCTGTTTTTT | CASSLTGTPNTGELFF
TRBD1 | NA | TRBJ2-1 | TRBV18 | TGTGCCAGCTCACCAAAAGGGACAGGGGCAAACAATGAGCAGTTCTTC | CASSPKGTGANNEQFF
NA | NA | TRBJ1-4 | TRBV4-3 | TGCGCCAGCAGCAGTCGGGGGGGGTTAAATGAAAAACTGTTTTTT | CASSSRGGLNEKLFF
TRBD2 | NA | TRBJ2-1 | TRBV4-3 | TGCGCCAGCAGCCAAGGGCTAGCGGGGGGGTTGGATGAGCAGTTCTTC | CASSQGLAGGLDEQFF
TRBD2 | NA | TRBJ2-7 | TRBV20-1 | TGCAGTGCTAGTCTACTAGCGGACTACGAGCAGTACTTC | CSASLLADYEQYF
TRBD2 | NA | TRBJ2-1 | TRBV7-3 | TGTGCCAGCAGCTTAACGGGGAGCGGGGGGCGGTATGAGCAGTTCTTC | CASSLTGSGGRYEQFF
TRBD2 | NA | TRBJ2-1 | TRBV27 | TGTGCCAGCAGTTTTCCGATGGGACTAGCGGGGGGCCTTACCTACAATGAGCAGTTCTTC | CASSFPMGLAGGLTYNEQFF
NA | NA | TRBJ2-2 | TRBV28 | TGTGCCAGCAGTTTAGGCGGAGGTGGGGAGCTGTTTTTT | CASSLGGGGELFF
TRBD1 | once | TRBJ1-1 | TRBV19 | TGTGCCAGTAGAGGGACAGGAGACACTGAAGCTTTCTTT | CASRGTGDTEAFF
NA | NA | TRBJ1-2 | TRBV10-3 | TGTGCCCTCGGGGGTAACTATGGCTACACCTTC | CALGGNYGYTF
TRBD1 | NA | TRBJ1-1 | TRBV24-1 | TGTGCCACCAGTGGCGCGGACAGGGGACCCCACATGAACACTGAAGCTTTCTTT | CATSGADRGPHMNTEAFF
NA | NA | TRBJ2-5 | TRBV7-2 | TGTGCCAGCAGCTTAGTGGCTGCAGAGACCCAGTACTTC | CASSLVAAETQYF
NA | NA | TRBJ2-3 | TRBV18 | TGTGCCAGCTCACCACGCGCAGGGTGGGGCGCAGATACGCAGTATTTT | CASSPRAGWGADTQYF
NA | NA | TRBJ2-3 | TRBV19 | TGTGCCAGTAGCCAGGGGGATACGCAGTATTTT | CASSQGDTQYF
NA | NA | TRBJ1-2 | TRBV6-5 | TGTGCCAGCAGTTACAGTCAAGTTGGGCCTAACTATGGCTACACCTTC | CASSYSQVGPNYGYTF
TRBD1 | once | TRBJ1-6 | TRBV2 | TGTGCCAGCATGGGACAGCCTAATTCACCCCTCCACTTT | CASMGQPNSPLHF
NA | NA | TRBJ1-2 | TRBV7-2 | TGTGCCAGCAGCTTTCAGGGAATTCATGGCTACACCTTC | CASSFQGIHGYTF
NA | NA | TRBJ2-1 | TRBV5-5 | TGTGCCAGCAGCTGGGGCGACCGGAGCTCCTACAATGAGCAGTTCTTC | CASSWGDRSSYNEQFF
NA | NA | TRBJ2-6 | TRBV7-9 | TGTGCCAGCAGCTTAAGGTCAGGCCAGGCCTCTGGGGCCAACGTCCTGACTTTC | CASSLRSGQASGANVLTF
TRBD2 | NA | TRBJ2-1 | TRBV7-2 | TGTGCCAGCAGCTTTTTAGCTACAGCGGGGTGGGGGTACAATGAGCAGTTCTTC | CASSFLATAGWGYNEQFF
TRBD2 | once | TRBJ2-5 | TRBV24-1 | TGTGCCACCAGTGGTCAGCGGGGGTTGGGAGAGACCCAGTACTTC | CATSGQRGLGETQYF
TRBD1 | NA | TRBJ1-2 | TRBV30 | TGTGCCTGGAGTGTAAATACAGGGGGAAATGGCTACACCTTC | CAWSVNTGGNGYTF
TRBD1 | NA | TRBJ1-4 | TRBV5-6 | TGTGCCAGCAGCTTAACAGGGGGGACTTCGGAACTGTTTTTT | CASSLTGGTSELFF